This TCR beta chain was recovered during a study of patients and donors after allogeneic stem cell transplantation (dated by TCRdb to the early 2020s). This clonotype turned up a few times. What this receptor recognizes is not known. It has no much larger one-base neighbor in the sample; base qualities were not kept. At the junction V is shortened by 3 bases and J by 5 bases, with 11 bases in between. The CDR3 covers 14 residues, taking in both the cysteine and the phenylalanine. Just CDR3 DNA is preserved here, 42 bases in frame from base 1. The germline V gene (reference sequence) provides CDR1 LNHDA and CDR2 SQIVND. The method behind the library was RT-PCR. TCRdb shows the sequencer as NextSeq 550. Using fastp at Q25 and MiXCR, TCRdb reprocessed the public reads and kept productive beta chains. Entries are consolidated by CDR3 protein sequence, retaining the most common genes and DNA. Present in this sample are hundreds of thousands of distinct CDR3 sequences, around 15% of which were seen just once. Just over 7% of the sample comes from the top ten.

The source material was blood, either unsorted or a sorted T cell fraction (not recorded which). This receptor was obtained from a human donor who was either an allogeneic HSCT recipient or a stem cell or donor lymphocyte infusion donor (not recorded which). It is not recorded whose cells these are; they may come from a transplant donor. This chain is built from TRBV19 and TRBJ2-1, with no confidently assigned D gene. The DNA reads as follows: TGTGCCAGTAGTATCTTAGGCTCAAACAATGAGCAGTTCTTC. This encodes CASSILGSNNEQFF.